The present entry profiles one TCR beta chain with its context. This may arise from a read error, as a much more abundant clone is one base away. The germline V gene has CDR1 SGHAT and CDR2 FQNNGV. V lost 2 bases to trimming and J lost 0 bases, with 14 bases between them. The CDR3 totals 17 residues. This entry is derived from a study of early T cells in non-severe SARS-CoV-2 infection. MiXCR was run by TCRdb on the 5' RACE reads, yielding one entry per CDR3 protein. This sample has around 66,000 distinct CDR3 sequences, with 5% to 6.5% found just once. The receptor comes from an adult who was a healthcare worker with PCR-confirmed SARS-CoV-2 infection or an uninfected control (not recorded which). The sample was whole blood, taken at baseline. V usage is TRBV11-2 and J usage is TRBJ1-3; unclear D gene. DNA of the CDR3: TGTGCCAGCAGCTTAAAGAGTACGTCCTTCTCTGGAAACACCATATATTTT. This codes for CASSLKSTSFSGNTIYF. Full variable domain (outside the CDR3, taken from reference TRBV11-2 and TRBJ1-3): EAGVAQSPRYKIIEKRQSVAFWCNPISGHATLYWYQQILGQGPKLLIQFQNNGVVDDSQLPKDRFSAERLKGVDSTLKIQPAKLEDSAVYLCASSLKSTSFSGNTIYFGEGSWLTVV.